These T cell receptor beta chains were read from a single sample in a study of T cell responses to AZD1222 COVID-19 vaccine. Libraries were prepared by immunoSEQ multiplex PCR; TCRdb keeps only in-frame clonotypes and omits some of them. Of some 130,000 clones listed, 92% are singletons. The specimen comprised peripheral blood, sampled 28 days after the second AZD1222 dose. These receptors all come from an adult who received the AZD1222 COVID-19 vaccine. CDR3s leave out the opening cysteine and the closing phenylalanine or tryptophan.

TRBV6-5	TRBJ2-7	ASSLEQTTYEQY
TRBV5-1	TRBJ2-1	ASSFATGTSFYNEQF
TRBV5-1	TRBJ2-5	ASSLAAFSQETQY
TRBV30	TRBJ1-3	AWSRTLGNTIY
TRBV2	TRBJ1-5	ASRGTGGVQPQH
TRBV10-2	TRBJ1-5	ASSASNSNQPQH
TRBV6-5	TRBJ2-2	ASSRSAVAGELF
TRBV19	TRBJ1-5	ASSIRQVYSNQPQH
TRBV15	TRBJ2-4	ATSSPGLAGLAKNIQY
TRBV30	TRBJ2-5	AWSVLGGSNRETQY
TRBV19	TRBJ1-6	ASSIATGWFNSPLH
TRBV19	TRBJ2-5	ASSLRGKGETQY
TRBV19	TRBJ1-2	ASSTRQGVIGYT
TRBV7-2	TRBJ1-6	ASSLAGGPGHNSPLH
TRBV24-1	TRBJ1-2	ATSDKGLLGYT
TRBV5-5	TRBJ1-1	AGGPPEGTEAF
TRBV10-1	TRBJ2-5	ASCGGQETTQY
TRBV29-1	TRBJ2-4	SVESGTGAKNIQY
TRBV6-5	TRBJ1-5	ASSYSDPHSNQPQH
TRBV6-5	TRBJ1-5	ASSQQGTRQPQH
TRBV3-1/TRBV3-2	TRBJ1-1	ASSLGQGITEAF
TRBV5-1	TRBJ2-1	ASSLLGQYNEQF
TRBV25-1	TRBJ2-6	ASSLGPISGANVLT
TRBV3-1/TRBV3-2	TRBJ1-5	ASSQGTGGNQPQH
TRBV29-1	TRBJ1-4	SVWDIDGEKLF
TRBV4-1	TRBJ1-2	ASPQLGLNYGYT
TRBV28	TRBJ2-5	ASRGGAWETQY
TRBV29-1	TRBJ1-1	STLSSTLGDTEAF
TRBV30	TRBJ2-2	AWAGLAGVWGAGELF
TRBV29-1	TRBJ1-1	SVLRVLNTEAF
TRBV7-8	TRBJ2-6	ASTRGQPGSGANVLT
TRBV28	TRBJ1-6	ASKPQGNNSPLH
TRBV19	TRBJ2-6	ASSPPGQFSGANVLT
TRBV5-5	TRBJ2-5	ASSLDGRGTQY
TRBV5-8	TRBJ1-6	ASSLLRDSPLH
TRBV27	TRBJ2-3	ASSPSGRGQDTQY
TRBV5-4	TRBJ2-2	ASSSTGELF
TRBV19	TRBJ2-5	ASSMGEQNQETQY
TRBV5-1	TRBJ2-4	ASSFLGPPGGEKNIQY
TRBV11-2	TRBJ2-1	ASSLVYRGRGNEQF
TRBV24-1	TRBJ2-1	ATSDPHGSGNEQF
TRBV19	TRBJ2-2	ASSWPGGPRNTGELF
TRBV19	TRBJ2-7	ASSIGGVAYEQY
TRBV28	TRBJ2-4	ASSDSVAKNIQY
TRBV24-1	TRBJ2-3	ATSDRQSTDTQY
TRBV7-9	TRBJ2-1	ASSSGQGPYNEQF
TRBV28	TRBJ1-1	ASSSTGEVTEAF
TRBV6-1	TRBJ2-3	ASSEARVSGRGNTQY
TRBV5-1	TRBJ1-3	ASSLDARDSGNTIY
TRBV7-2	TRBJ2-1	ASSLGGPNEQF
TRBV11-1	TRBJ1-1	ASSFGRALTEAF
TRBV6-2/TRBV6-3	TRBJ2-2	ASSFGQQTGELF
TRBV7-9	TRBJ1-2	ASSFSTGQGIYGYT
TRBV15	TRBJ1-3	ATSRRGTGNTIY